Below are 29 T cell receptor beta chains sequenced from a single sample in a study of Graves' ophthalmopathy and Graves' hyperthyroidism. For repertoire sequencing, the TCR beta CDR3 regions were amplified from RNA transcripts. First-round RT-PCR employed HTBI primers, with a second-round multiplex PCR after it. MiXCR, applied by TCRdb to the multiplex PCR reads, yields one record per CDR3 protein. The data contain more than 1,000,000 distinct CDR3 sequences, less than 45% of them singletons. The sample consisted of peripheral blood or thyroid tissue (not recorded which). The receptors originated from an adult man with Graves' hyperthyroidism.

As to this clonotype: A much larger clone sits a single nucleotide away, making a read error possible. The chain links TRBV7-6 to TRBJ2-6; 7 nucleotides align to TRBD1. The CDR3 runs to 17 residues. Germline-derived CDR1 and CDR2 are SGHVS and FNYEAQ. The CDR3 reads CASSPQPRGPGADVLTF. The CDR3 DNA sequence: TGTGCCAGCAGCCCCCAGCCAAGGGGGCCTGGGGCCGACGTCCTGACTTTC.

The chain is built from TRBV7-2 and TRBJ1-1; 7 positions agree with TRBD1. Germline values: CDR1 SGHTA, CDR2 FQGNSA. This CDR3 spans 11 amino acids. V dropped 5 bases and J dropped 13; count of bases not matched to a gene: 7. DNA of the CDR3: TGTGCCAGCAGCATAACCAGGGACAGTTTCTTT. Amino acids: CASSITRDSFF.

This clonotype was seen many times. The chain uses TRBV2 and TRBJ2-7; no definite D call. The ends were cut back, 7 bases at V and 2 bases at J, with 15 bases in the middle. The CDR3 runs 14 residues. Germline lookup yields CDR1 SNHLY and CDR2 FYNNEI. CDR3 region: CASNIGRGPYEQYF. In DNA form, the CDR3 reads TGTGCCAGCAATATAGGCAGAGGTCCCTACGAGCAGTACTTC.

Only a few counts were recorded for this clonotype. A much bigger clone sits one base away, suggesting this may be a read error. V is TRBV24-1 and J is TRBJ1-5; D is undetermined. Per the germline V gene, CDR1 is KGHDR and CDR2 is SFDVKD. This CDR3 comprises 12 residues. This CDR3 reads CATSDSYQLQHF. CDR3 DNA: TGTGCCACCAGTGATTCTTATCAGCTCCAGCATTTT.

This clonotype was seen ten or more times. The V gene is TRBV15, the J gene TRBJ2-7, with TRBD2 identical over 9 bases. Germline CDR1 and CDR2: LNHNV and YYDKDF (reference sequence). The J segment lost 3 bases and the V segment lost 1 base, leaving 7 bases of the junction unmatched. The CDR3 runs to 16 residues. The CDR3 bases are TGTGCCACCAGCAGAGCGGCAGCGGGGGGATACTACGAGCAGTACTTC. Encoded protein: CATSRAAAGGYYEQYF.

V is TRBV5-1 and J is TRBJ1-1, with unresolved D. Looked up from germline, CDR1 is SGHRS and CDR2 is YFSETQ. The CDR3 is made up of 15 amino acids. V gave up 4 bases and J gave up 0 bases, with 13 bases separating them. In DNA form, the CDR3 reads TGCGCCAGCAGCACCACCGGGAATGTGAACACTGAAGCTTTCTTT. Amino acid sequence: CASSTTGNVNTEAFF.

The rearrangement links TRBV27 to TRBJ1-2; 9 bases agree with TRBD1. The CDR3 runs to 18 residues. CDR1 is MNHEY and CDR2 is SMNVEV in the germline V gene (reference sequence). The trim removed 5 bases at V and 0 bases at J, leaving 13 bases unmatched. CDR3 sequence: CASSLKGGQGWTNYGYTF. The CDR3 DNA follows: TGTGCCAGCAGTCTCAAAGGGGGACAGGGATGGACTAACTATGGCTACACCTTC.

This clonotype occurred a few times. A read error may account for a junction end that differs from germline. This chain connects TRBV7-2 to TRBJ2-7; TRBD1 is a possible D gene (6 bases). The germline gives CDR1 SGHTA, CDR2 FQGNSA. The CDR3 totals 16 residues. The DNA of the CDR3 is TGTGCCAGCAGTACTCCGGGACAAGGGCTCTCCTACGGGCAGTACTTC. This translates into CASSTPGQGLSYGQYF.

The chain uses TRBV9 and TRBJ1-6; D not resolved. The CDR3 consists of 13 residues. Germline V CDR1 and CDR2: SGDLS, YYNGEE. V was pared by 0 bases and J by 10 bases, with 8 bases between. Here the CDR3 DNA reads TGTGCCAGCAGCGTAGGGGCAAGATCACCCCTCCACTTT. It specifies CASSVGARSPLHF.

This chain links TRBV28 with TRBJ2-7, with TRBD2 matching 12 bases. V lost 3 bases, J lost 4 bases, and 10 bases stayed unmatched. The CDR3 covers 17 residues. Germline V gives CDR1 MDHEN, CDR2 SYDVKM. The DNA for the CDR3 is TGTGCCAGCAGTTTCCCCCGGACTAGCGGGACAGGGTACGAGCAGTACTTC. This sequence encodes CASSFPRTSGTGYEQYF.

The chain uses TRBV25-1 and TRBJ2-7, with D maybe TRBD2 (5 bases). The germline gives CDR1 MGHDK, CDR2 SYGVNS. This CDR3 comprises 13 residues. This CDR3 reads CAQFRGSSYEQYF. The CDR3 DNA reads as TGTGCGCAATTTCGGGGTAGCTCCTACGAGCAGTACTTC.

The chain has TRBV20-1 and TRBJ1-3; 7 bases fit TRBD1. CDR3 size: 16 residues. The germline V gene has CDR1 DFQATT and CDR2 SNEGSKA (reference sequence). V lost 0 bases, J lost 2 bases, and 7 bases stayed unmatched. This CDR3 reads CSARDLYRGPGNTIYF. The CDR3 DNA sequence: TGCAGTGCTAGAGATCTATACAGGGGCCCTGGAAACACCATATATTTT.

This clonotype showed up many times. V usage is TRBV7-8 and J usage is TRBJ1-6; TRBD1 agrees at 7 bases. Germline V gives CDR1 SGHVS, CDR2 FQNEAQ. The length of the CDR3 is 16 residues. The V and J ends lost 4 bases and 6 bases, in that order; junction bases with no gene match: 9. CDR3 residues: CASSSRQGEVNSPLHF. As DNA, the CDR3 is TGTGCCAGCAGCTCGAGACAGGGTGAAGTTAATTCACCCCTCCACTTT.

This clonotype was counted ten times or more. The chain joins TRBV12-3 or TRBV12-4 to TRBJ1-4; the D gene is possibly TRBD1 (5 bases). The V end lost 5 bases, the J end lost 11 bases, and 24 bases lay between the germline ends. The CDR3 loop spans 16 amino acids. Written as DNA, the CDR3 is TGTGCCAGCAGTCCCTTGGCCGGGACCGTGGGAGGTAAACTGTTTTTT. Protein product: CASSPLAGTVGGKLFF.

The rearrangement joins TRBV5-1 to TRBJ2-7; TRBD2 agrees at 9 bases. V was pared by 2 bases and J by 5 bases, with 8 bases of the junction left unmatched. CDR1 is SGHRS and CDR2 is YFSETQ in the germline V gene. There are 15 residues in the CDR3. The CDR3 bases are TGCGCCAGCAGCTTCTCTGCGGGAGGGGTGAACGAGCAGTACTTC. It codes for CASSFSAGGVNEQYF.

CDR3 bases: TGTGCCAGCAGTTTAAGAAGGGGAATCTACGAGCAGTACTTC. It codes for CASSLRRGIYEQYF. The chain has TRBV12-3 or TRBV12-4 and TRBJ2-7, with D perhaps matching TRBD1 (5 bases). Between the trimmed V and J ends, which lost 2 bases and 3 bases, there was a span of 11 bases. The CDR3 sequence is 14 residues long.

This clonotype showed up just once. The CDR3 reads CASSKDPGQVFDNQPQHF. The CDR3 DNA follows: TGTGCCAGCAGTAAAGATCCGGGACAGGTTTTCGACAATCAGCCCCAGCATTTT. The rearrangement joins TRBV2 to TRBJ1-5; 8 nucleotides agree with TRBD1. The CDR3 extends over 18 amino acids. The J segment lost 3 bases and the V segment lost 5 bases, leaving 15 bases of the junction unmatched. The V gene's germline CDR1 is SNHLY and CDR2 FYNNEI.

The rearrangement joins TRBV7-8 to TRBJ2-2; TRBD1 might be the D (6 bases). Germline V gene sequence: CDR1 SGHVS, CDR2 FQNEAQ. Between the trimmed V and J ends, which lost 7 bases and 4 bases, there was a span of 16 bases. The CDR3 is 15 residues long. The CDR3 here is CASTLDWGLTGELFF. DNA for the CDR3: TGTGCCAGCACCCTAGACTGGGGGCTCACCGGGGAGCTGTTTTTT.

In this sample, this clonotype turned up a few times. The CDR3 here is CASSSFTYGYTF. The DNA for the CDR3 is TGTGCCAGCAGCTCCTTTACCTATGGCTACACCTTC. V usage is TRBV7-2 and J usage is TRBJ1-2; D uncertain. Germline V gene data show CDR1 as SGHTA and CDR2 as FQGNSA. This CDR3 contains 12 residues. Trimming took 4 bases from V and 4 from J, leaving 7 bases between them. The full variable domain, with the rest looked up from reference TRBV7-2 and TRBJ1-2, is GAGVSQSPSNKVTEKGKDVELRCDPISGHTALYWYRQSLGQGLEFLIYFQGNSAPDKSGLPSDRFSAERTGGSVSTLTIQRTQQEDSAVYLCASSSFTYGYTFGSGTRLTVV.

The chain combines TRBV19 with TRBJ2-5; TRBD1 aligns across 10 bases. The CDR3 has 15 amino acids. Germline loops: CDR1 LNHDA, CDR2 SQIVND (reference sequence). V shed 3 bases, J shed 4 bases, and the junction held 5 bases outside the gene matches. The CDR3 spells CASSMFGQGGETQYF. DNA for the CDR3: TGTGCCAGTAGTATGTTCGGACAGGGGGGAGAGACCCAGTACTTC.

This clonotype was observed at least ten times. The rearrangement links TRBV20-1 to TRBJ1-2; D is unresolved. Per the germline V gene, CDR1 is DFQATT and CDR2 is SNEGSKA (reference sequence). The CDR3 extends over 11 amino acids. Trimming shortened V by 6 bases and J by 9 bases, and 14 bases separated the two germline ends. The CDR3 sequence is CSAWTSYSYTF. In DNA, the CDR3 is TGCAGTGCGTGGACGAGTTATAGCTACACCTTC.

The chain employs TRBV4-3 and TRBJ1-5, with 9 bases aligning to TRBD1. The germline CDR1 and CDR2 sequences are LGHNA and YSLEER. The CDR3 is 17 residues long. Losses at the gene ends were 5 bases for V and 0 bases for J; bases not matched to a gene: 8. The CDR3 DNA reads as TGCGCCAGCAGCACCCGGGACAGGGACTATAGCAATCAGCCCCAGCATTTT. This translates into CASSTRDRDYSNQPQHF.

This clonotype was recorded many times. The chain has TRBV5-1 and TRBJ2-7; 12 nucleotides align to TRBD1. Germline V gene lookup returns CDR1 SGHRS and CDR2 YFSETQ. V shed 4 bases and J 6 bases; nucleotides not matched to a gene: 5. The length of the CDR3 is 14 residues. The chain's CDR3 is CASSNRDRGREQYF. In DNA form, the CDR3 reads TGCGCCAGCAGCAACCGGGACAGGGGGCGCGAGCAGTACTTC.

There are many counts of this clonotype. This sequence joins TRBV6-5 and TRBJ1-1; D not certain. Trimming pared 10 bases from V and 1 base from J, leaving 13 bases between. The CDR3 spans 13 residues. The germline V gene has CDR1 MNHEY and CDR2 SVGAGI. CDR3 residues: CAIQRNANTEAFF. CDR3 DNA sequence: TGTGCCATCCAGCGAAACGCGAACACTGAAGCTTTCTTT.

This clonotype was detected many times. The genes are TRBV29-1 and TRBJ1-5, with D possibly being TRBD1 (5 bases). The CDR3 has 14 residues. Trimming stripped 4 bases from V and 3 bases from J, with 13 bases between. The V gene's germline CDR1 is SQVTM and CDR2 ANQGSEA. The CDR3: CSVAGRDPNQPQHF. In DNA form, the CDR3 reads TGCAGCGTTGCCGGCCGGGACCCCAATCAGCCCCAGCATTTT.

On this clonotype itself: This may be a read error, as it is one base from a much larger clone. The chain carries TRBV14 and TRBJ1-1; possibly TRBD1 for D (6 bases). The CDR3 runs 14 residues. Germline V gene data show CDR1 as SGHDN and CDR2 as FVKESK. The CDR3 here is CASSQEGGLTEASF. CDR3 nucleotide sequence: TGTGCCAGCAGCCAAGAGGGGGGGCTTACTGAAGCTTCCTTT. The full variable domain, completed using reference TRBV14 and TRBJ1-1, is EAGVTQFPSHSVIEKGQTVTLRCDPISGHDNLYWYRRVMGKEIKFLLHFVKESKQDESGMPNNRFLAERTGGTYSTLKVQPAELEDSGVYFCASSQEGGLTEASFGQGTRLTVV.

Comments on this clonotype: A much larger clone sits a single nucleotide away, making a read error possible. This sequence joins TRBV9 and TRBJ2-2; D call uncertain. The CDR3 spans 14 residues. In germline, CDR1 is SGDLS, CDR2 YYNGEE. V lost 7 bases, J lost 2 bases, and 12 bases lay in between. The CDR3 region has the DNA TGTGCCAGCGGGTCCGTTGATAACACCGGGGAGCTGTTTTTT. This gives the protein CASGSVDNTGELFF.

The table lists this clonotype with a few counts. The gene calls are TRBV12-5 and TRBJ1-2, with a weak D call TRBD1 (6 bases). Trimming shortened V by 1 base and J by 2 bases, and 11 bases separated the two germline ends. This CDR3 has 15 residues. The germline gives CDR1 LGHNT, CDR2 FRNRAP. Here the CDR3 reads CASGLAGGANYGYTF. The CDR3 nucleotides are TGTGCTAGTGGTTTGGCGGGGGGCGCGAACTATGGCTACACCTTC.

This clonotype occurred a few times. No conserved phenylalanine or tryptophan is present at the end of the CDR3, so a read error is the likely explanation. V is TRBV10-3 and J is TRBJ1-1; 8 bases are a match to TRBD1. The length of the CDR3 is 13 residues. Germline CDR1 reads ENHRY; CDR2 reads SYGVKD. Losses at the gene ends were 11 bases for V and 9 bases for J; bases not matched to a gene: 14. This CDR3 is CAAWTGSNGKAFL. The CDR3 DNA is TGTGCCGCCTGGACAGGGAGCAATGGTAAAGCTTTCCTT.